What follows is one T cell receptor beta chain and its context. A junction end diverges from the germline sequence, so it may reflect a read error. These data belong to a study of T cell repertoires in cytomegalovirus infection. CDR3 length: 12 amino acids. Germline V gene lookup returns CDR1 DFQATT and CDR2 SNEGSKA (reference sequence). TCRdb called the reads again in MiXCR, with one record for every CDR3 protein. Among 65,000 to 95,000 distinct CDR3 sequences listed, less than 4.5% were seen once. V and J are TRBV20-1 and TRBJ1-2, with D tentatively TRBD1 (5 bases). Input material: PBMCs. This TCR came from a human donor in good health (CMV status not recorded). Some clones in this sample may be carry-over from other donors' samples. The CDR3: CSATDTYYGYTF. CDR3 nucleotide sequence: TGCAGTGCCACGGACACCTACTATGGGTACACCTTC.